The clone carrying this T cell receptor beta chain was recorded a few times. Its specificity is not known. After removal of 0 bases from V and 4 bases from J, the junction contained 3 bases not matched to a gene. The CDR3 consists of 16 residues. Per the germline V gene, CDR1 is MNHEY and CDR2 is SVGEGT. This sample is part of a study of T cell repertoires in cytomegalovirus infection. For the study at large: In public TCR beta signatures, there were indications of both CMV infection and matching HLA type. Whole-study findings and limits: Predominance within the ex vivo response was attributable to HLA-C-restricted CMV-specific TCR beta clonotypes.

One entry per CDR3 protein, called by TCRdb with MiXCR from the reads. The sample holds roughly 300,000 distinct CDR3 sequences, more than 20% seen once. This rearrangement joins TRBV6-2 or TRBV6-3 to TRBJ2-1; TRBD2 matches at 10 bases. The source of this sequence is a human donor in good health (CMV status not recorded). Some clones in this sample may be carry-over from other donors' samples. Sequencing was performed on PBMCs. The CDR3 DNA is TGTGCCAGCAGTTACTCGAGCGGGAGGGCATACAATGAGCAGTTCTTC. It translates to CASSYSSGRAYNEQFF.